Listed here are 2 T cell receptor beta chains from one sample, sequenced in a study of low-dose radiotherapy and immunotherapy resistance in tumors. Covering alpha and beta chains, TRAV- and TRBV-specific primers were used for the first-strand cDNA. TCRs underwent about 22 PCR cycles of amplification with a constant-region primer and V-primer adapter. TCRdb re-called the reads with MiXCR, one entry per CDR3 protein. Counted here are approximately 100,000 distinct CDR3 sequences, less than 25% occurring once; the ten biggest clones make up roughly 3.9%. Stated time point: after trial treatment. Treatment reported: LDRT plus nivolumab, ipilimumab, low-dose cyclophosphamide and aspirin (RACIN trial). The input for sequencing was PBMCs, taken after low-dose radiotherapy plus immunotherapy. Receptors were obtained from a male donor with prostate cancer.

This clonotype was picked up one time. The chain couples TRBV28 to TRBJ1-1; 7 nucleotides agree with TRBD1. The ends lost 5 bases at V and 4 bases at J; junction bases unmatched: 13. CDR1 and CDR2 from the germline V gene are MDHEN and SYDVKM. The CDR3 has 16 residues. CDR3: CASSQMTGTASTEAFF. The CDR3 coding sequence is TGTGCCAGCAGTCAAATGACCGGGACAGCAAGCACTGAAGCTTTCTTT.

This clonotype was counted at least ten times. The J gene is TRBJ2-5, the V gene TRBV6-2 or TRBV6-3; D may be TRBD1 (6 bases). Germline lookup yields CDR1 MNHEY and CDR2 SVGEGT. This CDR3 is 15 amino acids long. V lost 0 bases to trimming and J lost 5 bases, with 13 bases between them. The CDR3: CASSYSPRRGETQYF. In nucleotides, the CDR3 is TGTGCCAGCAGTTACTCCCCTCGCAGGGGTGAGACCCAGTACTTC.